Sequencing of this T cell receptor (beta chain) was carried out in a study of STAT3 mutations in large granular lymphocyte leukemia. Study-level findings and limits: Every T-cell large granular lymphocyte leukemia patient had at least one immunodominant TCR beta clonotype.

Regarding this clone: The antigen is undetermined.

Trimming stripped 2 bases from V and 8 bases from J, with 15 bases between. The CDR3 spans 14 residues. Germline loops: CDR1 MDHEN, CDR2 SYDVKM. Measured with immunoSEQ multiplex PCR; TCRdb has only the in-frame clones, and not every one. The sample consists of tens of thousands of clones, approximately 83% of them appearing once. This clonotype was obtained from a man in his sixties with T-cell large granular lymphocyte leukemia. Some clones in this sample may be carry-over from other donors' samples. The V gene is TRBV28, the J gene TRBJ1-2, with a possible D match to TRBD1 (5 bases). Input material: peripheral blood mononuclear cells. CDR3 region: CASSLGGLPGGYTF. CDR3 DNA sequence: TGTGCCAGCAGTTTAGGGGGACTTCCGGGAGGCTACACCTTC.